This TCR beta chain was identified in a study of blood T cell repertoires in COVID-19. Study context: PBMCs, B-cell-depleted T cells, or T cells provided the cDNA or gDNA that made up the material.

V lost 1 base and J 1 base, leaving 8 bases between the germline ends. Germline CDR1 LGHDT, CDR2 YNNKEL (reference sequence). This CDR3 has 14 residues. In the authors' workflow: Cell counts per sample came from amplifying reference gene primers. TCRdb's table, derived via immunoSEQ multiplex PCR, lists solely in-frame clones and lacks some. V, J and clone size are those of that table, while D and trimming were read from the DNA. The sample has about 220,000 clones; roughly 84% are singletons. Specimen: PBMCs or T cells enriched from blood (not recorded which). V and J are TRBV3-1 (or the pseudogene TRBV3-2) and TRBJ2-7, with D hard to call. The origin of this receptor is a middle-aged woman who had recovered from COVID-19. In DNA form, the CDR3 reads TGTGCCAGCAGCCAAGTTTCGGGTTCCTACGAGCAGTACTTC. This gives the protein CASSQVSGSYEQYF.